The clone carrying this TCR beta chain was detected many times. What it recognizes is unknown. These data come from a study of blood T cells in healthy people across ages. Study results and limitations: PBMCs left unsorted prevented a conclusive naive versus antigen-experienced comparison.

There are 13 residues in the CDR3. Germline V gene sequence: CDR1 SQVTM, CDR2 ANQGSEA. The ends lost 3 bases at V and 10 bases at J; junction bases unmatched: 1. Combining a sample-barcoded 5' primer with a J-beta primer mix, a second PCR ran for about 7 to 11 cycles. Samples each returned at least 2.5 million CDR3-containing paired-end reads. MiXCR was run by TCRdb on the 5' RACE reads, yielding one entry per CDR3 protein. This sample has around 1,500,000 distinct CDR3 sequences, with 28% found just once. Sample: blood. The sequence was obtained from a woman in her twenties or thirties in good health. The V and J genes are TRBV29-1 and TRBJ2-1; 15 bases match TRBD2. CDR3 sequence reads: CSVEGLAGGEQFF. The CDR3 DNA sequence: TGCAGCGTTGAGGGACTAGCGGGAGGAGAGCAGTTCTTC.